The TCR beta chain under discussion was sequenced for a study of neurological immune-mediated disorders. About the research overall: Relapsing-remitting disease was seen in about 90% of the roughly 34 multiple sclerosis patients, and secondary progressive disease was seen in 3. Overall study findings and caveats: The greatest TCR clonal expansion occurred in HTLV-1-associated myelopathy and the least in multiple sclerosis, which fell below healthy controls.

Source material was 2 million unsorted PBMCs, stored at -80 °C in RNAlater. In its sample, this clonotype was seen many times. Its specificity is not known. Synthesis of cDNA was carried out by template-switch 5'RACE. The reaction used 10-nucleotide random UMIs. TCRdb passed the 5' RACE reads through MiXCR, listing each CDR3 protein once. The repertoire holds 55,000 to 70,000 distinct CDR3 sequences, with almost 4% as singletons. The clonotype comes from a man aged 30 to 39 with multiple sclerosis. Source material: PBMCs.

CDR3 DNA: TGCAGTGCGGAAGCCGCGACAGGGTGGAACACTGAAGCTTTCTTT. Translated, it gives CSAEAATGWNTEAFF. This chain joins TRBV20-1 and TRBJ1-1; 7 bases are shared with TRBD1. The CDR3 spans 15 residues. Germline trimming cut 6 bases from V and 1 base from J; bases unmatched to any gene: 11. CDR1 and CDR2 from the germline V gene are DFQATT and SNEGSKA (reference sequence).